This T cell receptor beta chain is drawn from a study of blood T cell repertoires in COVID-19. On the study more broadly: Donors in the United States, Italy and Spain gave samples during acute or convalescent COVID-19. Sample material is recorded as cDNA or gDNA derived from T cells, B-cell-depleted T cells, or PBMCs.

The V and J ends lost 5 bases and 6 bases, in that order; junction bases with no gene match: 6. Germline V lookup: CDR1 KGHSH, CDR2 LQKENI. There are 14 residues in the CDR3. In the study's own analysis: How many nucleated cells were present was estimated from reference gene primer amplification. Clones were sequenced by immunoSEQ multiplex PCR, and TCRdb holds only the in-frame ones, with some missing. D and trimming were read from the DNA, whereas the V and J calls and clone size are those reported in that table. The table shows about 130,000 clones, with 77% occurring only once. The genes are TRBV18 and TRBJ1-2, with TRBD1 matching 10 bases. The sequencing input was peripheral blood. The TCR sequence derives from a man older than 75 with acute or convalescent COVID-19. CDR3: CASSSFGQGDGYTF. In DNA form, the CDR3 reads TGTGCCAGCTCATCCTTCGGACAGGGGGATGGCTACACCTTC. Full variable domain (outside the CDR3, taken from reference TRBV18 and TRBJ1-2): NAGVMQNPRHLVRRRGQEARLRCSPMKGHSHVYWYRQLPEEGLKFMVYLQKENIIDESGMPKERFSAEFPKEGPSILRIQQVVRGDSAAYFCASSSFGQGDGYTFGSGTRLTVV.